This TCR beta chain is drawn from a study of radiation and T cells in renal cell carcinoma. About this clone: Antigen unknown.

Clones were read by immunoSEQ multiplex PCR, and TCRdb kept only the in-frame ones, dropping some. The sample carries approximately 24,000 clones, about half recorded once. The treatment: 15 Gy SBRT to primary tumor, nephrectomy 4 weeks later. Germline V gene data show CDR1 as SQVTM and CDR2 as ANQGSEA. The V end was cut by 4 bases, the J end by 8 bases, with 14 bases between. CDR3 size: 12 residues. Study-wide findings and caveats: Sampling covered only 0.75 to 1 g of each tumor. In blood, top tumor clones expanded by 2 weeks, shrinking by 4. In nephrectomy-only tumors, top 100 clonotypes averaged approximately 43%, versus about 50% irradiated. Dominant CDR3 motifs were more common in irradiated tumors than controls.

This sequence was found in a woman aged 45-59 years with renal cell carcinoma. The chain couples TRBV29-1 to TRBJ1-2; the D gene is possibly TRBD1 (5 bases). Sequenced material: tumor tissue, taken from a patient whose treatment included radiotherapy and nephrectomy. In DNA form, the CDR3 reads TGCAGCGTTGGAAGTAGCGGGACCGGCTACACCTTC. Its translation is CSVGSSGTGYTF.